In its sample, the clone carrying this TCR beta chain was seen many times. Its specificity is unknown. TCRdb re-called the 5' RACE reads through MiXCR, storing one row per CDR3 protein. The sample includes some 80,000 distinct CDR3 sequences, 3.5% to 5.5% of them seen just once. Time point indicated: longitudinal time-point 3. This entry belongs to a study of neurological immune-mediated disorders. Notes on the study in general: The study found no CDR3 amino acid sequences shared by expanded clones across subjects, suggesting private repertoires in all groups.

The V gene lost 2 bases and the J gene lost 4 bases, with 12 bases spanning the gap. The CDR3 covers 15 residues. The germline gives CDR1 SGHKS, CDR2 YYEKEE (reference sequence). V usage is TRBV5-5 and J usage is TRBJ2-2; perhaps TRBD1 as D (5 bases). Sequencing was carried out using PBMCs. The clonotype was recovered from a woman aged 55-75 years with multiple sclerosis. The CDR3 DNA sequence: TGTGCCAGCAGCTTATGGGGCGTCGGCACCGGGGAGCTGTTTTTT. Its translation: CASSLWGVGTGELFF.